Listed below are T cell receptor beta chains from one sample, sequenced in a study of post-analysis software for immune sequencing data. TCRdb fed the PCR reads into MiXCR, producing one record per CDR3 protein. Among roughly 400,000 distinct CDR3 sequences listed, 35% to 45% were seen once. Material for sequencing was blood. Receptors were obtained from a girl aged 2 to 9 with multiple sclerosis. The CDR3 runs from the conserved cysteine through the conserved F or W. Each record gives: D gene, J gene, V gene, clone size, CDR3 protein, CDR3 DNA. D genes are given only for firm matches. Some rows have no size entry. The others give once, few or many, or a class for an expanded clone.

. | TRBJ2-7 | TRBV25-1 | few | CASSESGRANSYEQYF | TGTGCCAGCAGTGAATCGGGCCGTGCCAACTCCTACGAGCAGTACTTC
. | TRBJ2-5 | TRBV11-2 | . | CASSLDRGPGETQYF | TGTGCCAGCAGCTTAGATCGGGGGCCTGGGGAGACCCAGTACTTC
. | TRBJ2-7 | TRBV9 | few | CASSVAFHNSYEQYF | TGTGCCAGCAGCGTAGCGTTTCATAACTCCTACGAGCAGTACTTC
TRBD2 | TRBJ2-1 | TRBV4-3 | few | CASSQIAGPPYNEQFF | TGCGCCAGCAGCCAGATAGCGGGACCCCCCTACAATGAGCAGTTCTTC
. | TRBJ2-1 | TRBV7-6 | few | CASSKDSYNEQFF | TGTGCCAGCAGCAAAGACAGCTACAATGAGCAGTTCTTC
. | TRBJ1-1 | TRBV5-1 | few | CASSAPSGVVTEAFF | TGCGCCAGCAGCGCTCCGTCAGGGGTCGTGACTGAAGCTTTCTTT
TRBD2 | TRBJ2-1 | TRBV12-3/TRBV12-4 | few | CASARITSGGANEQFF | TGTGCCAGCGCACGGATTACTAGCGGGGGGGCCAATGAGCAGTTCTTC
TRBD2 | TRBJ2-2 | TRBV7-3 | . | CASSYRTSGTGELFF | TGTGCCAGCAGCTACCGGACTAGCGGCACCGGGGAGCTGTTTTTT
. | TRBJ2-7 | TRBV27 | . | CASSLNLGLPVYEQYF | TGTGCCAGCAGTTTAAATCTGGGCCTCCCGGTCTACGAGCAGTACTTC
. | TRBJ1-4 | TRBV7-2 | . | CASSLDRFNEKLFF | TGTGCCAGCAGTTTAGACAGGTTTAATGAAAAACTGTTTTTT
TRBD1 | TRBJ2-1 | TRBV29-1 | few | CSVGQAWGDEQFF | TGCAGCGTCGGACAGGCCTGGGGCGATGAGCAGTTCTTC
TRBD1 | TRBJ1-5 | TRBV15 | . | CATSRNDRGNQPQHF | TGTGCCACCAGCAGAAACGACAGGGGGAATCAGCCCCAGCATTTT
. | TRBJ1-4 | TRBV20-1 | few | CSAATGTHEKLFF | TGCAGTGCTGCAACAGGAACTCACGAAAAACTGTTTTTT
. | TRBJ2-2 | TRBV7-6 | . | CASSLARGGTGELFF | TGTGCCAGCAGCTTAGCGCGTGGAGGCACCGGGGAGCTGTTTTTT
TRBD2 | TRBJ2-1 | TRBV12-3/TRBV12-4 | . | CASSSLLAGLVFF | TGTGCCAGCAGTTCGCTACTAGCGGGATTGGTGTTCTTC
TRBD1 | TRBJ2-6 | TRBV7-8 | . | CASRKTGGAGDGANVLTF | TGTGCCAGCAGGAAAACAGGGGGCGCAGGAGATGGGGCCAACGTCCTGACTTTC
. | TRBJ2-1 | TRBV5-5 | . | CASSPEEVQMVDEQFF | TGTGCCAGCAGCCCAGAAGAGGTACAGATGGTCGATGAGCAGTTCTTC
. | TRBJ1-1 | TRBV6-6 | . | CASSYGRDSRTEAFF | TGTGCCAGCAGTTATGGTCGCGACAGTCGGACTGAAGCTTTCTTT
TRBD1 | TRBJ2-1 | TRBV5-1 | . | CASSLRQGRDEQFF | TGCGCCAGCAGCCTCCGACAGGGTAGGGATGAGCAGTTCTTC
. | TRBJ1-2 | TRBV6-6 | . | CASSNQGTGYGYTF | TGTGCCAGCAGTAATCAGGGAACCGGGTATGGCTACACCTTC
TRBD2 | TRBJ2-1 | TRBV3-1 | . | CASTTRGSGSPHEQFF | TGTGCCAGCACCACCCGAGGTAGCGGGAGTCCCCATGAGCAGTTCTTC
. | TRBJ1-1 | TRBV29-1 | . | CSVEKVMNTEAFF | TGCAGCGTTGAGAAAGTGATGAACACTGAAGCTTTCTTT
TRBD2 | TRBJ2-7 | TRBV13 | few | CASSLGGGSQVYEQYF | TGTGCCAGCAGCTTAGGCGGCGGGAGTCAGGTCTACGAGCAGTACTTC
. | TRBJ1-1 | TRBV12-3/TRBV12-4 | . | CASSSDHTEAFF | TGTGCCAGCAGTTCAGACCACACTGAAGCTTTCTTT
. | TRBJ1-1 | TRBV29-1 | . | CSAGGQKNTEAFF | TGCAGCGCCGGAGGACAGAAGAACACTGAAGCTTTCTTT
TRBD2 | TRBJ2-1 | TRBV30 | few | CAWSLSGGVYNEQFF | TGTGCCTGGAGTCTAAGCGGGGGGGTCTACAATGAGCAGTTCTTC
TRBD1 | TRBJ1-5 | TRBV5-6 | . | CASSSTGHGQPQHF | TGTGCCAGCAGCTCGACAGGGCATGGCCAGCCCCAGCATTTT
TRBD2 | TRBJ2-5 | TRBV27 | . | CASTSRAGGPIVETQYF | TGTGCCAGCACCTCACGGGCGGGAGGGCCGATCGTTGAGACCCAGTACTTC
. | TRBJ2-5 | TRBV5-1 | few | CASSPSEETQYF | TGCGCCAGCAGCCCTAGCGAGGAGACCCAGTACTTC
. | TRBJ2-7 | TRBV12-3/TRBV12-4 | . | CASSPDSSEQYF | TGTGCCAGCAGTCCCGACAGTTCCGAGCAGTACTTC
. | TRBJ1-1 | TRBV29-1 | . | CSACEGQGGTEAFF | TGCAGCGCGTGTGAGGGGCAGGGAGGAACTGAAGCTTTCTTT
TRBD2 | TRBJ2-1 | TRBV14 | . | CASSTREALYNEQFF | TGTGCCAGCAGCACCCGGGAGGCACTCTACAATGAGCAGTTCTTC
TRBD2 | TRBJ2-1 | TRBV4-3 | . | CASSQDHGAGGYNEQFF | TGCGCCAGCAGCCAAGATCACGGAGCGGGAGGGTACAATGAGCAGTTCTTC
. | TRBJ2-7 | TRBV28 | . | CASSQGWEGYEQYF | TGTGCCAGCAGTCAAGGATGGGAAGGCTACGAGCAGTACTTC
. | TRBJ2-1 | TRBV7-6 | few | CASSLEVPNEQFF | TGTGCCAGCAGCTTAGAAGTTCCCAATGAGCAGTTCTTC
TRBD1 | TRBJ1-2 | TRBV12-3/TRBV12-4 | . | CASSSLGTANYGYTF | TGTGCCAGCAGTTCACTGGGGACAGCTAACTATGGCTACACCTTC
TRBD1 | TRBJ2-7 | TRBV28 | . | CASSWDRNPSYEQYF | TGTGCCAGCAGCTGGGACAGGAACCCTTCCTACGAGCAGTACTTC
. | TRBJ1-5 | TRBV2 | . | CASSGPLSAGQPQHF | TGTGCCAGCAGCGGCCCTCTCTCCGCCGGTCAGCCCCAGCATTTT
. | TRBJ1-2 | TRBV28 | few | CASSPDSFYGYTF | TGTGCCAGCAGCCCCGACAGCTTCTATGGCTACACCTTC